A selection of T cell receptor beta chains follows, all from one sample in a study of T-cell reconstitution after alpha-beta-depleted transplantation in children. TCRdb independently ran MiXCR on the PCR reads; one entry per CDR3 protein. The sample includes about 340,000 distinct CDR3 sequences, about an eighth of them seen just once. Here the sequenced sample was PBMCs, taken from the stem cell graft. These receptors came from a human donor who donated a stem cell graft to a child with Fanconi anemia. CDR3s include the opening cysteine and the closing phenylalanine or tryptophan. Fields, in order: CDR3 DNA, CDR3 protein, D gene, V gene, clone size, J gene. The D gene is left open where the match is weak. Clone size is not always given. Where it is, it says once, few, many or a class for expanded clones.

DNA: TGCAGTGCTAGCGGGCCCGCAGGGAAAGAGACCCAGTACTTC
CDR3: CSASGPAGKETQYF
D: .
V: TRBV20-1
size: many
J: TRBJ2-5

DNA: TGTGCCAGCAGTTACTCGAGGTGGATGTCGCAGAAAGACCCCGGGGAGCTGTTTTTT
CDR3: CASSYSRWMSQKDPGELFF
D: .
V: TRBV6-2/TRBV6-3
size: few
J: TRBJ2-2

DNA: TGTGCCAGCAGCTCCACTCGCAATGAGCAGTTCTTC
CDR3: CASSSTRNEQFF
D: .
V: TRBV9
size: many
J: TRBJ2-1

DNA: TGTGCCAGCAGCCCGAACCAGGTTTTGAACACCGGGGAGCTGTTTTTT
CDR3: CASSPNQVLNTGELFF
D: .
V: TRBV4-2
size: .
J: TRBJ2-2

DNA: TGCAGCGTTGCCCCCGGGACAGTGGCTGAGCAGTTCTTC
CDR3: CSVAPGTVAEQFF
D: TRBD1
V: TRBV29-1
size: many
J: TRBJ2-1

DNA: TGTGCCAGCAGTCGACGAAGGGGGGCAACTAATGAAAAACTGTTTTTT
CDR3: CASSRRRGATNEKLFF
D: .
V: TRBV12-3/TRBV12-4
size: few
J: TRBJ1-4

DNA: TGCAGCGTTGTTGAGACCGGGGCCAAAAACATTCAGTACTTC
CDR3: CSVVETGAKNIQYF
D: .
V: TRBV29-1
size: few
J: TRBJ2-4

DNA: TGTGCCAGCAGCTCAAGGTCAGGACAGGTTGGACAAGCTTTCTTT
CDR3: CASSSRSGQVGQAFF
D: TRBD1
V: TRBV7-8
size: many
J: TRBJ1-1

DNA: TGTGCCAGCAGCCCCGGACAGGCCTATGGCTACACCTTC
CDR3: CASSPGQAYGYTF
D: TRBD1
V: TRBV12-3/TRBV12-4
size: few
J: TRBJ1-2

DNA: TGCGCCAGCAGCGCAACTCTAAAGGGGACCCAGTACTTC
CDR3: CASSATLKGTQYF
D: .
V: TRBV10-1
size: .
J: TRBJ2-5

DNA: TGTGCCAGCAGCTTAGGGAACGGTCGGGAAGCTTTCTTT
CDR3: CASSLGNGREAFF
D: .
V: TRBV5-6
size: .
J: TRBJ1-1

DNA: TGTGCTTTCGGGGTAGGGACTGAAGCTTTCTTT
CDR3: CAFGVGTEAFF
D: .
V: TRBV30
size: .
J: TRBJ1-1

DNA: TGCAGTGCTAGTCGACTTAAGACTCCAAGGAACACTGAAGCTTTCTTT
CDR3: CSASRLKTPRNTEAFF
D: .
V: TRBV20-1
size: .
J: TRBJ1-1

DNA: TGCAGCTCGGGGCACGGCACAGATACGCAGTATTTT
CDR3: CSSGHGTDTQYF
D: .
V: TRBV29-1
size: few
J: TRBJ2-3

DNA: TGTGCCAGCAGCTTATCACAGAGCTCTGGAAACACCATATATTTT
CDR3: CASSLSQSSGNTIYF
D: .
V: TRBV9
size: few
J: TRBJ1-3

DNA: TGTGCCAGCAGCCCCTGGGCGGGGGTGAACACTGAAGCTTTCTTT
CDR3: CASSPWAGVNTEAFF
D: .
V: TRBV3-1
size: many
J: TRBJ1-1

DNA: TGTGCCAGCAGTCCGTCCGTAACAGGGTGGAGGGGAGCTTTCTTT
CDR3: CASSPSVTGWRGAFF
D: .
V: TRBV12-3/TRBV12-4
size: many
J: TRBJ1-1

DNA: TGTGCCAGCAGCCAGACTCAGGAGATGAACACTGAAGCTTTCTTT
CDR3: CASSQTQEMNTEAFF
D: .
V: TRBV7-6
size: many
J: TRBJ1-1

DNA: TGTGCCAGCAGTTATCTCCGGACTAGCGGGGGGATAGATACGCAGTATTTT
CDR3: CASSYLRTSGGIDTQYF
D: TRBD2
V: TRBV12-3/TRBV12-4
size: few
J: TRBJ2-3

DNA: TGTGCCAGCTCCACCTCGGGACTAGGGGTCAATGAGCAGTTCTTC
CDR3: CASSTSGLGVNEQFF
D: TRBD2
V: TRBV12-3/TRBV12-4
size: .
J: TRBJ2-1

DNA: TGTGCCAGCAGCTTAAGGCCACGCACAGATACGCAGTATTTT
CDR3: CASSLRPRTDTQYF
D: .
V: TRBV7-3
size: few
J: TRBJ2-3

DNA: TGTGCCAGCAGCCAACCGAATACTGAAGCTTTCTTT
CDR3: CASSQPNTEAFF
D: .
V: TRBV14
size: many
J: TRBJ1-1

DNA: TGTGCCAGCACAGCCGGGAGGAGGAGCACTGAAGCTTTCTTT
CDR3: CASTAGRRSTEAFF
D: .
V: TRBV12-3/TRBV12-4
size: few
J: TRBJ1-1

DNA: TGCAGTGCGGCCGGGAACCTGGAAGGCTACACCTTC
CDR3: CSAAGNLEGYTF
D: .
V: TRBV20-1
size: few
J: TRBJ1-2

DNA: TGCAGTGCTACCAAAGGGGCTCCTGAGGATAACTATGGCTACACCTTC
CDR3: CSATKGAPEDNYGYTF
D: .
V: TRBV20-1
size: many
J: TRBJ1-2

DNA: TGTGCCAGCAGTGAAGCCTGGGAGGACACAGATACGCAGTATTTT
CDR3: CASSEAWEDTDTQYF
D: .
V: TRBV6-1
size: .
J: TRBJ2-3

DNA: TGTGCCAGCAGTTTAGGTCCTGATACCAACACTGAAGCTTTCTTT
CDR3: CASSLGPDTNTEAFF
D: .
V: TRBV12-3/TRBV12-4
size: .
J: TRBJ1-1

DNA: TGCGCCAGCACCGGGAATCCCACTTCTGGGGCCAACGTCCTGACTTTC
CDR3: CASTGNPTSGANVLTF
D: .
V: TRBV4-3
size: .
J: TRBJ2-6

DNA: TGTGCCAGCAGTTTAACTGGGGGAGGCGATGAGCAGTTCTTC
CDR3: CASSLTGGGDEQFF
D: .
V: TRBV12-3/TRBV12-4
size: many
J: TRBJ2-1

DNA: TGTGCCACCAGTGATTTACCTAAGGGGAACACTGAAGCTTTCTTT
CDR3: CATSDLPKGNTEAFF
D: .
V: TRBV24-1
size: few
J: TRBJ1-1

DNA: TGTGCCAGCAGCCAGCTCGCGTCTAGCGGGTACAATGAGCAGTTCTTC
CDR3: CASSQLASSGYNEQFF
D: TRBD2
V: TRBV7-6
size: few
J: TRBJ2-1

DNA: TGCAGTGCTGCCCGGGGGCGGGGTGAGACGCAGTATTTT
CDR3: CSAARGRGETQYF
D: .
V: TRBV20-1
size: many
J: TRBJ2-3

DNA: TGTGCCAGCAGTTCTTACGACAGGCCCGGCTACACCTTC
CDR3: CASSSYDRPGYTF
D: .
V: TRBV7-8
size: many
J: TRBJ1-2

DNA: TGCAGTGCTAGAGGAGAAACTGAAGCTTTCTTT
CDR3: CSARGETEAFF
D: .
V: TRBV20-1
size: few
J: TRBJ1-1

DNA: TGCAGTGCTACCGGACAGTCTAATCAGCCCCAGCATTTT
CDR3: CSATGQSNQPQHF
D: .
V: TRBV20-1
size: .
J: TRBJ1-5

DNA: TGTGCCAGCAGCCCTCTAGCGGGGGGTTCCTACGAGCAGTACTTC
CDR3: CASSPLAGGSYEQYF
D: TRBD2
V: TRBV7-9
size: few
J: TRBJ2-7

DNA: TGCAGCGTTGAAGATCGGACTAGCGGGGCTACTAGTGAGCAGTTCTTC
CDR3: CSVEDRTSGATSEQFF
D: TRBD2
V: TRBV29-1
size: few
J: TRBJ2-1

DNA: TGCGCCAGCAGAGACCTAATGAACACTGAAGCTTTCTTT
CDR3: CASRDLMNTEAFF
D: .
V: TRBV5-1
size: .
J: TRBJ1-1

DNA: TGCGCCAGCAGCGGCGGCGGGGGAAAGGATGGCTACACCTTC
CDR3: CASSGGGGKDGYTF
D: .
V: TRBV5-1
size: .
J: TRBJ1-2

DNA: TGTGCCAGCTCACGAGAAAGATCGGTGGCAGGGACTGGCTACACCTTC
CDR3: CASSRERSVAGTGYTF
D: .
V: TRBV18
size: .
J: TRBJ1-2

DNA: TGCAGTGTATGGCCTGAGGTAACTGAAGCTTTCTTT
CDR3: CSVWPEVTEAFF
D: .
V: TRBV20-1
size: few
J: TRBJ1-1

DNA: TGTGCCAGCAGCTTAGATGAGGGGAACACCATATATTTT
CDR3: CASSLDEGNTIYF
D: .
V: TRBV7-9
size: .
J: TRBJ1-3

DNA: TGTGCCAGCAGTCCCGACAGGGGGGAGCTGTTTTTT
CDR3: CASSPDRGELFF
D: .
V: TRBV27
size: few
J: TRBJ2-2

DNA: TGCAGTGCTAGAGTTTCGACAGGGTTCGGGGGCTACACCTTC
CDR3: CSARVSTGFGGYTF
D: TRBD1
V: TRBV20-1
size: few
J: TRBJ1-2

DNA: TGTGCCACCCAGGGGCCCAATCAGCCCCAGCATTTT
CDR3: CATQGPNQPQHF
D: .
V: TRBV28
size: many
J: TRBJ1-5

DNA: TGCGCCAGCAGCTTCCGCGGGGGAACCTACGAGCAGTACTTC
CDR3: CASSFRGGTYEQYF
D: TRBD2
V: TRBV5-1
size: .
J: TRBJ2-7